These 30 T cell receptor beta chains were sequenced from one sample in a study of blood T cell repertoires in COVID-19. TCRdb keeps only in-frame clones here, not all; method: immunoSEQ multiplex PCR. The table lists a few hundred thousand clones, 80% to 90% of them singletons. Sequencing was done on a sample of peripheral blood. These receptors were collected from a woman older than 75 with active or convalescent COVID-19.

The chain employs TRBV29-1 and TRBJ2-3, with D perhaps TRBD2 (6 bases). CDR1 is SQVTM and CDR2 is ANQGSEA in the germline V gene. V shed 3 bases and J shed 6 bases, with 16 bases lying between them. The CDR3 contains 14 residues. CDR3 loop: CSVDMTAGSDTQYF. CDR3 nucleotides: TGCAGCGTTGATATGACGGCGGGATCGGATACGCAGTATTTT.

This clone was observed once. The rearrangement joins TRBV15 to TRBJ1-1, with a possible D match to TRBD1 (6 bases). Looked up from germline, CDR1 is LNHNV and CDR2 is YYDKDF (reference sequence). Trimming took off 5 bases at V and 11 bases at J, with 24 bases between the two ends. The CDR3 totals 15 residues. CDR3 sequence (DNA): TGTGCCACCAGCTCCTCAGGGGAGGGTCGGATTGTGGCTTTCTTT. Its translation: CATSSSGEGRIVAFF.

V gene TRBV3-1 (or the pseudogene TRBV3-2) combines with J gene TRBJ2-2, with 8 bases aligning to TRBD2. The germline V gene encodes CDR1 LGHDT and CDR2 YNNKEL (reference sequence). With V trimmed by 1 base and J by 2 bases, 6 bases remained unmatched. The CDR3 loop spans 17 amino acids. The CDR3 sequence: CASSQGAGGVNTGELFF. DNA for the CDR3: TGTGCCAGCAGCCAAGGGGCGGGAGGAGTAAACACCGGGGAGCTGTTTTTT.

This rearrangement joins TRBV5-1 to TRBJ2-3; 8 bases align to TRBD2. The junction had 6 bases not matched to a gene; V was cut back by 2 bases and J by 4 bases. CDR3 length: 15 amino acids. Germline V gene data show CDR1 as SGHRS and CDR2 as YFSETQ. The CDR3 DNA sequence: TGCGCCAGCAGCTTTGGACTAGCTGTGTCAGATACGCAGTATTTT. Encoded protein: CASSFGLAVSDTQYF.

The V gene is TRBV19, the J gene TRBJ2-5, with 10 bases matching TRBD2. This CDR3 spans 14 amino acids. Germline CDR1 reads LNHDA; CDR2 reads SQIVND (reference sequence). With 5 bases clipped from V and 6 bases from J, the junction kept 6 bases outside the gene matches. The chain's CDR3 is CASSVAGGGKTQYF. The CDR3, as DNA: TGTGCCAGTAGTGTAGCGGGGGGCGGGAAGACCCAGTACTTC.

V is TRBV6-5 and J is TRBJ2-7; TRBD2 aligns across 9 bases. This CDR3 has 15 amino acids. V lost 2 bases, J lost 4 bases, and 6 bases stayed unmatched. Germline CDR1 reads MNHEY; CDR2 reads SVGAGI. CDR3 DNA sequence: TGTGCCAGCAGTTACCGGGCTAGCGGGATGTACGAGCAGTACTTC. This gives the protein CASSYRASGMYEQYF.

This clone appeared once. The rearrangement joins TRBV7-2 to TRBJ1-2, with D maybe TRBD1 (6 bases). V lost 1 base and J lost 6, with 15 bases in between. Looked up from germline, CDR1 is SGHTA and CDR2 is FQGNSA. The CDR3 sequence is 15 residues long. The CDR3: CASSLVGRGIHGYTF. DNA for the CDR3: TGTGCCAGCAGCTTAGTCGGGAGGGGGATACATGGCTACACCTTC.

CDR3 DNA sequence: TGTGCCAGCTCCCTGGGACAGGGCGCTGAAGCTTTCTTT. Translation gives CASSLGQGAEAFF. J is TRBJ1-1 and V is TRBV18, with 9 bases that match TRBD1. Trimming took 6 bases from V and 6 from J; bases not matched to a gene: 5. The CDR3 sequence is 13 residues long. Germline-derived CDR1 and CDR2 are KGHSH and LQKENI.

This chain's CDR3 is CAISAGTSGKETQYF. The DNA for the CDR3 is TGTGCCATCAGCGCCGGGACTAGCGGGAAAGAGACCCAGTACTTC. The chain employs TRBV10-3 and TRBJ2-5; 13 nucleotides match TRBD2. V lost 6 bases, J lost 3 bases, and 4 bases stayed unmatched. This CDR3 is 15 amino acids long. Germline V gives CDR1 ENHRY, CDR2 SYGVKD.

The V call is TRBV5-4, the J call TRBJ1-1; 8 bases are a match to TRBD1. J gave up 1 base and V 1 base, and 3 bases lay outside the gene matches. Looked up from germline, CDR1 is SGHNT and CDR2 is YYREEE (reference sequence). The CDR3 has 15 amino acids. The DNA of the CDR3 is TGTGCCAGCAGCTTGCGGACAGGGCGGAACACTGAAGCTTTCTTT. This codes for CASSLRTGRNTEAFF.

This chain joins TRBV9 and TRBJ1-4; D may be TRBD1 (5 bases). The CDR3 runs 16 residues. Between the trimmed V and J ends, which lost 4 bases and 4 bases, there was a span of 17 bases. Germline V gene sequence: CDR1 SGDLS, CDR2 YYNGEE. DNA for the CDR3: TGTGCCAGCAGCCCGGGCGGGGCCGACAGTAATGAAAAACTGTTTTTT. Amino acids: CASSPGGADSNEKLFF.

The V gene is TRBV28, the J gene TRBJ2-7, with D tentatively TRBD1 (6 bases). Trimming shortened V by 7 bases and J by 6 bases, and 13 bases separated the two germline ends. CDR1 and CDR2 (germline): MDHEN, SYDVKM. The CDR3 is 12 amino acids. Written as DNA, the CDR3 is TGTGCCAGCAATACAGGGCCGAGCGAGCAGTACTTC. The encoded protein is CASNTGPSEQYF.

This chain connects TRBV10-3 to TRBJ1-5, with D unclear. Germline V gives CDR1 ENHRY, CDR2 SYGVKD. CDR3 length: 14 residues. V lost 0 bases and J 3 bases, leaving 6 bases between the germline ends. This chain's CDR3 is CAISESYNNQPQHF. In nucleotides, the CDR3 is TGTGCCATCAGTGAGTCCTATAACAATCAGCCCCAGCATTTT.

V is TRBV4-2 and J is TRBJ1-5; perhaps TRBD1 as D (6 bases). The germline CDR1 and CDR2 sequences are LGHNA and YNFKEQ. The CDR3 length is 14 residues. V shed 4 bases and J shed 6 bases, with 13 bases lying between them. In DNA, the CDR3 is TGTGCCAGCAGCCGAGGGGGGGTTGGTCAGCCCCAGCATTTT. Translated, it gives CASSRGGVGQPQHF.

V and J are TRBV5-1 and TRBJ2-2, with D possibly TRBD1 on 6 matching bases. The CDR3 runs 14 residues. The germline V and J ends were trimmed by 2 bases and 5 bases, with 10 bases remaining between them. Germline V gene lookup returns CDR1 SGHRS and CDR2 YFSETQ. The CDR3 is CASSLNRATGELFF. CDR3 bases: TGCGCCAGCAGCTTAAACAGGGCAACCGGGGAGCTGTTTTTT.

The chain combines TRBV10-3 with TRBJ2-3; 10 nucleotides agree with TRBD2. The V and J ends lost 4 bases and 0 bases, in that order; junction bases with no gene match: 4. Germline assignment: CDR1 ENHRY and CDR2 SYGVKD. CDR3 length: 16 amino acids. The DNA of the CDR3 is TGTGCCATCAGTGTAACTAGCGGGGCTAGCACAGATACGCAGTATTTT. This sequence encodes CAISVTSGASTDTQYF.

The genes are TRBV2 and TRBJ1-1, with a tentative D call TRBD1 (5 bases). Germline CDR1 SNHLY, CDR2 FYNNEI. V lost 4 bases and J lost 1, with 10 bases in between. CDR3 size: 14 residues. CDR3 loop: CASSGLTANTEAFF. In nucleotides, the CDR3 is TGTGCCAGCAGTGGACTGACAGCGAACACTGAAGCTTTCTTT. The full variable domain, in which reference TRBV2 and TRBJ1-1 provide the parts outside the CDR3, is EPEVTQTPSHQVTQMGQEVILRCVPISNHLYFYWYRQILGQKVEFLVSFYNNEISEKSEIFDDQFSVERPDGSNFTLKIRSTKLEDSAMYFCASSGLTANTEAFFGQGTRLTVV.

The rearrangement joins TRBV5-4 to TRBJ2-3, with D hard to call. Trimming took off 4 bases at V and 1 base at J, with 16 bases between the two ends. The CDR3 consists of 16 residues. Looked up from germline, CDR1 is SGHNT and CDR2 is YYREEE (reference sequence). This chain's CDR3 is CASSPTGGRGTDTQYF. The CDR3, as DNA: TGTGCCAGCAGCCCCACTGGCGGCCGGGGCACAGATACGCAGTATTTT. The whole variable domain, filled in from reference TRBV5-4 and TRBJ2-3, reads ETGVTQSPTHLIKTRGQQVTLRCSSQSGHNTVSWYQQALGQGPQFIFQYYREEENGRGNFPPRFSGLQFPNYSSELNVNALELDDSALYLCASSPTGGRGTDTQYFGPGTRLTVL.

The rearrangement joins TRBV27 to TRBJ2-7; 9 nucleotides line up with TRBD1. The germline gives CDR1 MNHEY, CDR2 SMNVEV (reference sequence). The CDR3 runs 14 residues. The V and J ends lost 6 bases and 7 bases, in that order; junction bases with no gene match: 10. The CDR3 DNA reads as TGTGCCAGCAGACTACAGGGGGCGTCGCGGGAGCAGTACTTC. Residues: CASRLQGASREQYF.

The J gene is TRBJ1-3, the V gene TRBV9; tentative D call: TRBD1 (5 bases). Between the trimmed V and J ends, which lost 0 bases and 2 bases, there was a span of 9 bases. The CDR3 runs to 15 residues. In germline, CDR1 is SGDLS, CDR2 YYNGEE. The CDR3 nucleotides read TGTGCCAGCAGCGTAGGTAGGACACCTGGAAACACCATATATTTT. This gives the protein CASSVGRTPGNTIYF.

The rearrangement uses TRBV24-1 and TRBJ2-3, with 7 bases matching TRBD2. With V trimmed by 4 bases and J by 6 bases, 12 bases remained unmatched. CDR3 length equals 16 residues. From germline, CDR1 is KGHDR and CDR2 SFDVKD. The DNA for the CDR3 is TGTGCCACCAGTGACTCCCCGGGACTATCGGACGATACGCAGTATTTT. Its translation is CATSDSPGLSDDTQYF.

Concerning this clone: Other DNA sequences within the sample encode an identical CDR3. V usage is TRBV15 and J usage is TRBJ2-7; weak D call: TRBD1 (5 bases). Trimming stripped 1 base from V and 2 bases from J, with 9 bases between. Germline assignment: CDR1 LNHNV and CDR2 YYDKDF (reference sequence). The CDR3 has 14 amino acids. CDR3 residues: CATSRGGVTYEQYF. In DNA, the CDR3 is TGTGCCACCAGCAGAGGGGGCGTAACCTACGAGCAGTACTTC.

The CDR3: CASSLGGVGANVLTF. The CDR3 nucleotides read TGTGCCAGCAGCTTGGGAGGGGTTGGGGCCAACGTCCTGACTTTC. The genes are TRBV7-9 and TRBJ2-6, with TRBD2 matching over 7 bases. The germline gives CDR1 SEHNR, CDR2 FQNEAQ (reference sequence). This CDR3 is built from 15 residues. V lost 3 bases and J lost 3; bases outside the gene matches: 2.

The chain carries TRBV2 and TRBJ1-1, with 7 bases aligning to TRBD1. With 4 bases clipped from V and 3 bases from J, the junction kept 5 bases outside the gene matches. The germline V gene encodes CDR1 SNHLY and CDR2 FYNNEI. The length of the CDR3 is 14 residues. CDR3 DNA sequence: TGTGCCAGCAGTGGACAGGGAATGCACACTGAAGCTTTCTTT. It translates to CASSGQGMHTEAFF.

This clone was detected a few times. The chain is built from TRBV10-3 and TRBJ1-1; D call uncertain. V lost 2 bases, J lost 7 bases, and 14 bases lay in between. The CDR3 runs 14 residues. Germline V CDR1 and CDR2: ENHRY, SYGVKD. The CDR3 loop is CAISEPMFGGEAFF. CDR3 DNA: TGTGCCATCAGTGAGCCTATGTTTGGAGGTGAAGCTTTCTTT.

The CDR3 DNA follows: TGTGCCTGGAGAACAGGTCCAGATACGCAGTATTTT. Translation: CAWRTGPDTQYF. The chain recombines TRBV30 with TRBJ2-3, with a possible D match to TRBD1 (5 bases). The CDR3 spans 12 residues. The V gene's germline CDR1 is GTSNPN and CDR2 SVGIG (reference sequence). Trimming removed 3 bases at V and 4 bases at J, with 8 bases between.

The V call is TRBV5-4, the J call TRBJ2-1; 9 bases fit TRBD2. J lost 6 bases, V lost 4 bases, and 5 bases had no gene match. The CDR3 contains 14 residues. Germline CDR1 reads SGHNT; CDR2 reads YYREEE (reference sequence). For the CDR3, the DNA is TGTGCCAGCAGCCTGGGCGGGGGGGCCAATGAGCAGTTCTTC. As protein: CASSLGGGANEQFF.

A word on this clone: Its ends do not fully match the called genes, so a read error is possible. The chain employs TRBV3-1 (or the pseudogene TRBV3-2) and TRBJ1-2; the D gene is possibly TRBD1 (6 bases). The CDR3 has 12 amino acids. Germline V CDR1 and CDR2: LGHDT, YNNKEL (reference sequence). CDR3 loop: CASSQAWAGARF. In nucleotides, the CDR3 is TGTGCCAGCAGCCAAGCCTGGGCGGGGGCCCGCTTC.

This chain uses TRBV10-3 with TRBJ2-7; D remains unclear. Germline assignment: CDR1 ENHRY and CDR2 SYGVKD. The CDR3 is made up of 14 amino acids. V was shortened by 0 bases and J by 0 bases, with 6 bases between the two germline ends. The CDR3 DNA is TGTGCCATCAGTGAGTCGACGGGCTCCTACGAGCAGTACTTC. Translating it yields CAISESTGSYEQYF.

V is TRBV11-2 and J is TRBJ2-1; D remains ambiguous. CDR3 size: 14 residues. Germline V lookup: CDR1 SGHAT, CDR2 FQNNGV. V dropped 1 base and J dropped 4 bases, with 8 bases sitting between them. The CDR3 DNA follows: TGTGCCAGCAGCTTAGCACTTGAATACAATGAGCAGTTCTTC. Its protein is CASSLALEYNEQFF.